The following is a T cell receptor (beta chain) sequence with its context. As yet, its antigen is unknown. Read sequence stops 3 residues before the CDR3 end, and the germline J gene provides the missing end. This entry comes from a study of T cells in women clearing cervical HPV infection. As for the study in general: Control women cleared a single incident HPV16 infection within 12 months.

TCR beta CDR3 amplified by multiplex PCR from roughly 1,100 ng genomic DNA. Sequencing used immunoSEQ multiplex PCR; TCRdb keeps in-frame clones, though not all of them. Recorded for this sample: 22,000 or so clones. CDR1 is SGHRS, CDR2 YFSETQ, per germline. The CDR3 loop spans 16 amino acids. The V gene end was trimmed by 5 bases and the J gene end by 3 bases; junction bases not matched to a gene: 11. General observations from the study: Unknown T-cell numbers per sample may underlie the richness differences.

Specimen: blood buffy coat. This TCR came from a woman between 18 and 70 years old with a cervical HPV16 infection that either progressed to CIN3+ or cleared (not recorded which). The chain carries TRBV5-1 and TRBJ2-3, with TRBD1 identical over 8 bases. The CDR3 loop reads CASSFGSDRATDTQYF. The CDR3 bases that were read are TGCGCCAGCAGTTTTGGGTCGGACAGGGCAACAGATACG.